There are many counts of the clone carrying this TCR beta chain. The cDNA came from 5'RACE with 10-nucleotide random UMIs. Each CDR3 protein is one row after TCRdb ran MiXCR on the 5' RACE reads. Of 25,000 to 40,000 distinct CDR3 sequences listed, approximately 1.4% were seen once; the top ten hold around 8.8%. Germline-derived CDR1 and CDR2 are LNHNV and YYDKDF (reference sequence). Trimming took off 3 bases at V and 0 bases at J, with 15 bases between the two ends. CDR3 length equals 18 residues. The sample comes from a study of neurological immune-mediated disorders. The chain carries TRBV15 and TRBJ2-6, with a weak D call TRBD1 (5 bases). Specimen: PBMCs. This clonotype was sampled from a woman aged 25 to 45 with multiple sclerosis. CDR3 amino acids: CATSSFPPDSSGANVLTF. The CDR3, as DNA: TGTGCCACCAGCAGTTTCCCGCCCGACAGCTCTGGGGCCAACGTCCTGACTTTC.